This TCR beta chain was identified in a study of blood T cell repertoires in COVID-19. Turning to the study itself: There were acute and convalescent COVID-19 samples, and they came from the United States, Italy and Spain.

Enrollment of patients from Seattle took place during active infection, with longitudinal follow-up. The germline V and J ends were trimmed by 1 base and 7 bases, with 10 bases remaining between them. Per the germline V gene, CDR1 is LNHNV and CDR2 is YYDKDF (reference sequence). The length of the CDR3 is 14 residues. Per the study methods: How many nucleated cells were present was estimated from reference gene primer amplification. Method: immunoSEQ multiplex PCR; TCRdb's copy keeps in-frame clones and lacks some. The DNA gave D and trimming, while V, J and clone size come from that table. The sample lists hundreds of thousands of clones; around 90% were seen once.

Sequencing was performed on peripheral blood. The chain uses TRBV15 and TRBJ1-4; no reliable D call. The source is a woman under 40 with COVID-19, enrolled during active disease. CDR3 nucleotide sequence: TGTGCCACCAGCAGAGCCCAGAGGAGTGAAAAACTGTTTTTT. The encoded protein is CATSRAQRSEKLFF.